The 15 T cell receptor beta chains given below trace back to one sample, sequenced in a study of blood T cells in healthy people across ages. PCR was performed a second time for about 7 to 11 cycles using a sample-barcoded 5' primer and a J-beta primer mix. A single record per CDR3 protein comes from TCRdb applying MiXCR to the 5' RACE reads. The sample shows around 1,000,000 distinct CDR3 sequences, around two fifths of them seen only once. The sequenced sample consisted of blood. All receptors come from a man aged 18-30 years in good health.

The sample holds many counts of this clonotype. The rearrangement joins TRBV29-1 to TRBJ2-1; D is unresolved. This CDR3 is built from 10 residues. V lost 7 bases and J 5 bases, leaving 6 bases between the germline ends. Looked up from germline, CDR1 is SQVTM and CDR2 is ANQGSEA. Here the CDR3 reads CSATNNEQFF. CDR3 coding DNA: TGCAGCGCAACAAACAATGAGCAGTTCTTC.

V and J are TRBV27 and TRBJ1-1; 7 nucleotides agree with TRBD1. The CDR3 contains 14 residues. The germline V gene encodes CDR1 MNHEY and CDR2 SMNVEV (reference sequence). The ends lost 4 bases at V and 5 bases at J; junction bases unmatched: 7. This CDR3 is CASSSRGQWTEAFF. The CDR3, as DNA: TGTGCCAGCAGTTCAAGGGGGCAGTGGACTGAAGCTTTCTTT.

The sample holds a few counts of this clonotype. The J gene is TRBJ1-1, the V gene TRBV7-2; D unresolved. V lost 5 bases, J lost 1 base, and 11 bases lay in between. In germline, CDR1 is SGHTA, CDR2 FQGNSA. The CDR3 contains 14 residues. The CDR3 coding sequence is TGTGCCAGCAGCCATAGAAGCGGGAACACTGAAGCTTTCTTT. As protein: CASSHRSGNTEAFF.

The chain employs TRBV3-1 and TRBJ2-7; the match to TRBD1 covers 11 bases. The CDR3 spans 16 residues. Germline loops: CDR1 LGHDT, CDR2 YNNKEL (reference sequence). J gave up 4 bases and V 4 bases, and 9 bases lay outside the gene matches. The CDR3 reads CASSRGSGTGGYEQYF. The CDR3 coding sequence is TGTGCCAGCAGCCGCGGAAGCGGGACAGGGGGTTACGAGCAGTACTTC.

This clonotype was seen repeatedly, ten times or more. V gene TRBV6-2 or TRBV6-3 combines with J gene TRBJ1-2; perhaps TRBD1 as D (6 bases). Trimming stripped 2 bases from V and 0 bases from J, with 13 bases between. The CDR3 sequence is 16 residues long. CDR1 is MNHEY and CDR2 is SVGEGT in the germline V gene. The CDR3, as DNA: TGTGCCAGCAGTTACCAAAGGGGGACAACTAACTATGGCTACACCTTC. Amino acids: CASSYQRGTTNYGYTF.

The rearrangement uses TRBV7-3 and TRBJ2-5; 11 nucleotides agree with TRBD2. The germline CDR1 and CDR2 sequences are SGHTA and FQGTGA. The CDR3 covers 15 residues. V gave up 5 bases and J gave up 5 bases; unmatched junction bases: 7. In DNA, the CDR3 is TGTGCCAGCAGCCTTAGCGGGGGGGCTTGGGAGACCCAGTACTTC. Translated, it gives CASSLSGGAWETQYF.

The CDR3 loop reads CSAREWGRTLTEAFF. CDR3 DNA: TGCAGTGCTAGAGAGTGGGGACGGACCCTCACTGAAGCTTTCTTT. The chain combines TRBV20-1 with TRBJ1-1; a weak D match, TRBD1 (5 bases). CDR1 is DFQATT and CDR2 is SNEGSKA in the germline V gene (reference sequence). Trimming pared 0 bases from V and 4 bases from J, leaving 15 bases between. The CDR3 sequence is 15 residues long.

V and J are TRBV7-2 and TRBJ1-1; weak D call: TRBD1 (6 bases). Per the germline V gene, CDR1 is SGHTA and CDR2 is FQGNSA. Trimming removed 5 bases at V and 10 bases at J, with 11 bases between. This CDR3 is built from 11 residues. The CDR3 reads CASSTGAGAFF. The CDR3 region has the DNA TGTGCCAGCAGCACGGGGGCCGGAGCTTTCTTT.

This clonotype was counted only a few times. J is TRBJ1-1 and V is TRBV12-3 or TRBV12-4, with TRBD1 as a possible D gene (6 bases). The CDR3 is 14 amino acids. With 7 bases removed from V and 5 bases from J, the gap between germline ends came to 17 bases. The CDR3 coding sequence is TGTGCCAGCACCCACACACAGGGCGGGACTGAAGCTTTCTTT. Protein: CASTHTQGGTEAFF.

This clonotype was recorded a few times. The DNA for the CDR3 is TGCGCCAGCAGCCAAGAACCGGCTAGCCACACAACGCAGTATTTT. Its protein product is CASSQEPASHTTQYF. The V gene is TRBV4-3, the J gene TRBJ2-3; maybe TRBD2 (5 bases). Germline V gives CDR1 LGHNA, CDR2 YSLEER. This CDR3 is 15 amino acids long. The V gene lost 0 bases and the J gene lost 9 bases, with 16 bases spanning the gap.

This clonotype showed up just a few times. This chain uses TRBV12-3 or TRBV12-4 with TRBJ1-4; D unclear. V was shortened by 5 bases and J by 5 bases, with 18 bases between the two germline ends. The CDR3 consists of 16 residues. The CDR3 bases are TGTGCCAGCAGTCCCCCAGCCCCCGACGGCAATGAAAAACTGTTTTTT. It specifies CASSPPAPDGNEKLFF.

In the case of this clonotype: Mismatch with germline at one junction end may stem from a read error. CDR3 coding DNA: TGTGCCAGCCCCGGGACAGTCTATGGCTACATCTTC. Its translation: CASPGTVYGYIF. V usage is TRBV2 and J usage is TRBJ1-2; 7 bases line up with TRBD1. Germline loops: CDR1 SNHLY, CDR2 FYNNEI. This CDR3 comprises 12 residues.

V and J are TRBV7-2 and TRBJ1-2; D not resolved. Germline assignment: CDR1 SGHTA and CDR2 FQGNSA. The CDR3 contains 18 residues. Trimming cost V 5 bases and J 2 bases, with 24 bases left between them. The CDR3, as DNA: TGTGCCAGCAGCCCGAGAGTTACCTCCTTACCAACCAACTATGGCTACACCTTC. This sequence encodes CASSPRVTSLPTNYGYTF. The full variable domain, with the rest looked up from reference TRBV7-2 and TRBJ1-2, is GAGVSQSPSNKVTEKGKDVELRCDPISGHTALYWYRQSLGQGLEFLIYFQGNSAPDKSGLPSDRFSAERTGGSVSTLTIQRTQQEDSAVYLCASSPRVTSLPTNYGYTFGSGTRLTVV.

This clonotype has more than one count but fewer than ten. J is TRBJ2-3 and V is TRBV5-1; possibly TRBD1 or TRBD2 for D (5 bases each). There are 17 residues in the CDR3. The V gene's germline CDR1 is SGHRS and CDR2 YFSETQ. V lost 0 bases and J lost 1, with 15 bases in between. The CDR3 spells CASSLALRGSRTDTQYF. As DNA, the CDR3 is TGCGCCAGCAGCTTGGCGCTGAGGGGATCTCGCACAGATACGCAGTATTTT.

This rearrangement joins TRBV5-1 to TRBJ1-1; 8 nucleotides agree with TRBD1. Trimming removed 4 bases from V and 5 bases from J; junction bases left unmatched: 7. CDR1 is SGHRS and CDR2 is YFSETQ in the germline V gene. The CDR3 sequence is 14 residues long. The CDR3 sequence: CASSPGRGQTEAFF. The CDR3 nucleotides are TGCGCCAGCAGCCCCGGCAGGGGGCAGACTGAAGCTTTCTTT.